Detailed here is one T cell receptor (beta chain). This specimen belongs to a study of blood T cell repertoires in COVID-19. Study information: Both acute and convalescent COVID-19 samples were obtained from the United States, Italy and Spain. The analysed material was cDNA or gDNA that came from T cells, B-cell-depleted T cells, or PBMCs.

J gave up 7 bases and V 1 base, and 7 bases lay outside the gene matches. The CDR3 spans 15 residues. Looked up from germline, CDR1 is LGHDT and CDR2 is YNNKEL (reference sequence). Original data processing: For nucleated cells, counts were estimated from reference gene primer amplification. Profiled with immunoSEQ multiplex PCR; TCRdb holds only in-frame clones, not every one. Clone size and the V and J calls come from that table; the DNA yielded D and trimming. Among around 290,000 clones listed, over 75% were seen once. The TCR sequence derives from a woman in her fifties or sixties who had recovered from COVID-19. Sequenced input: peripheral blood. This sequence joins TRBV3-1 (or the pseudogene TRBV3-2) and TRBJ2-1; 7 nucleotides match TRBD2. CDR3 loop: CASSQAGGVLNEQFF. The CDR3, as DNA: TGTGCCAGCAGCCAAGCGGGGGGAGTCCTGAATGAGCAGTTCTTC.